The entry below describes one TCR beta chain. The antigen is not known. This entry is derived from a study of T cell responses to AZD1222 COVID-19 vaccine. Repertoires were generated with immunoSEQ multiplex PCR, while TCRdb's copy carries only in-frame clones and drops some. The profile shows tens of thousands of clones, 89% of them singletons. The germline V and J ends were trimmed by 5 bases and 2 bases, with 12 bases remaining between them. The CDR3 extends over 14 amino acids. From germline, CDR1 is MNHEY and CDR2 SVGAGI. Points from the study as a whole: Repertoire collection took place solely once the T cell response had peaked.

The source was peripheral blood, collected on day 0 of AZD1222 vaccination. The V and J genes are TRBV6-5 and TRBJ1-1; D gene unclear. This sequence was found in an adult in good health. CDR3 amino acids: CASSIMDGNTEAFF. Here the CDR3 DNA reads TGTGCCAGCAGTATAATGGATGGAAACACTGAAGCTTTCTTT.